This T cell receptor (beta chain) was identified in a study of STAT3 mutations in large granular lymphocyte leukemia. Study details: Among longitudinally sequenced T-LGLL patients, roughly half had canonical activating STAT3 mutations detected. Study outcomes and limitations: Every T-LGLL patient had at least one immunodominant TCRbeta clonotype. Sampling intervals varied between patients and samples. TCR clonotype switching after therapy occurred in about 30% of the 18 patients. Clonal expansion was inferred from samples taken at other timepoints.

As regards this clone: Its specificity is unknown.

Measured with immunoSEQ multiplex PCR; TCRdb has only the in-frame clones, and not every one. Among more than 6,500 clones listed, around 74% were seen once. The CDR3 is 16 residues long. The germline CDR1 and CDR2 sequences are MNHEY and SMNVEV (reference sequence). V was trimmed by 6 bases and J by 0 bases, leaving 17 bases between them. The V gene is TRBV27, the J gene TRBJ1-2; D gene ambiguous. The sequence derives from a middle-aged woman with T-cell large granular lymphocyte leukemia. Some clones in this sample may be carry-over from other donors' samples. Sequencing used peripheral blood mononuclear cells. The CDR3 here is CASRPGTVLANYGYTF. The CDR3 bases are TGTGCCAGCAGACCGGGAACGGTTTTAGCTAACTATGGCTACACCTTC.